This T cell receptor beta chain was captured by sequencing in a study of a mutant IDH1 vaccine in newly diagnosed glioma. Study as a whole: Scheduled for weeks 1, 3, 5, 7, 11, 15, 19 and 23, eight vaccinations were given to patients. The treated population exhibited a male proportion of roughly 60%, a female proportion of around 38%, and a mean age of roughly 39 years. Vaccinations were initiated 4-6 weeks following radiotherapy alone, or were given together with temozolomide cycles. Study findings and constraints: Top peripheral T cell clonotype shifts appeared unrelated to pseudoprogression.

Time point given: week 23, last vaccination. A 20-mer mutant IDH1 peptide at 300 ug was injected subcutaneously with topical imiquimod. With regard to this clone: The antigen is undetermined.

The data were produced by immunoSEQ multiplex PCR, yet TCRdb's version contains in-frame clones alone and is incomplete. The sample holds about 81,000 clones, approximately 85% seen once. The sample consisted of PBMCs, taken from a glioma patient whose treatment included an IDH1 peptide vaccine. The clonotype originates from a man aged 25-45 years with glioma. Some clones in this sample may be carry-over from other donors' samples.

The CDR3 region is CASSRTQGPYYEQYF. The CDR3 DNA reads TGTGCCAGCAGCCGGACCCAAGGACCCTACTACGAGCAGTACTTC. The genes are TRBV11-1 and TRBJ2-5, with D uncertain. Gene TRBJ2-7 matches the end of the DNA better, so the J call may be wrong. The CDR3 has 15 residues. CDR1 and CDR2 from the germline V gene are SGHAT and FQDESV (reference sequence).